The T cell receptor (beta chain) under discussion was sequenced for a study of T cell repertoires in aging, cancer and after chemotherapy. The wider study: Patients with glioblastoma brain tumors were sampled before and after temozolomide-based therapy. Study-level findings and limits: The repertoire data cannot show anything about immunological memory following chemotherapy. Age-matched healthy donors had significantly more diverse, less clonal blood TCR repertoires than untreated cancer patients. In healthy donors, age-related TCR diversity loss mainly reflected lost richness.

A mixed TRB-A/B primer pool amplified rearranged TRB by multiplex touch-down PCR. MiXCR, run by TCRdb on the multiplex PCR reads, gives a single entry per CDR3 protein. The repertoire holds approximately 20,000 distinct CDR3 sequences, 30% to 45% seen once, with approximately 17% in the top ten. Regarding this clonotype: Its antigen remains unknown.

With 4 bases clipped from V and 0 bases from J, the junction kept 3 bases outside the gene matches. The CDR3 has 16 amino acids. Germline values: CDR1 MGHRA, CDR2 YSYEKL. The template was genomic DNA from peripheral blood, not RNA. The chain is built from TRBV4-1 and TRBJ2-6, with 7 bases that match TRBD2. Sequences were obtained from blood. This TCR was sampled from a human donor with a solid tumor. The CDR3 nucleotides read TGCGCCAGCAGCCTAGGGACTACCTCTGGGGCCAACGTCCTGACTTTC. Amino acid sequence: CASSLGTTSGANVLTF.